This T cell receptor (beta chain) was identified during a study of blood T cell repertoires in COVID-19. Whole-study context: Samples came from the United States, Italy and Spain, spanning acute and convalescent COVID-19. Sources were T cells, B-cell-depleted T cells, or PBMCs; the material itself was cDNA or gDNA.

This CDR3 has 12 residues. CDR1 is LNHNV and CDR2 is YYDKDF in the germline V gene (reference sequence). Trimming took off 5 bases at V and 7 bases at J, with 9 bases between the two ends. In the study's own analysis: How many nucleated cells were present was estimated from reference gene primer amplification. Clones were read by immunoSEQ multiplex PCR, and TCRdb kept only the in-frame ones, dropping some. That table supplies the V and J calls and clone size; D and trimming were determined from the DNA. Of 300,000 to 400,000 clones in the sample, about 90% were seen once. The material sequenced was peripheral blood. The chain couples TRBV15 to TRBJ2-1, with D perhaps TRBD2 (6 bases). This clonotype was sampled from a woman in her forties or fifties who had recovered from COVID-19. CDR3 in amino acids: CATSPAGNEQFF. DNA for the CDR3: TGTGCCACCAGCCCCGCGGGGAATGAGCAGTTCTTC.